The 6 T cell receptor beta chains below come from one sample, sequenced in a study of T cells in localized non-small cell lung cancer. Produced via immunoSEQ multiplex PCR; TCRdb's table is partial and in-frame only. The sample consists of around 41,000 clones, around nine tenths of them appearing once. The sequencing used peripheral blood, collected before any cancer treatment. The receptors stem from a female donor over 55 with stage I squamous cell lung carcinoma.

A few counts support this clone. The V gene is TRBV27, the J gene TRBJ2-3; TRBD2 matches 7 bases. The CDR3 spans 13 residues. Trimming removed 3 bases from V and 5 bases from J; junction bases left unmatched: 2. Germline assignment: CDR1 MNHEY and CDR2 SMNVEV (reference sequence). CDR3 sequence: CASSLGLRDTQYF. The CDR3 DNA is TGTGCCAGCAGTTTGGGACTACGAGATACGCAGTATTTT.

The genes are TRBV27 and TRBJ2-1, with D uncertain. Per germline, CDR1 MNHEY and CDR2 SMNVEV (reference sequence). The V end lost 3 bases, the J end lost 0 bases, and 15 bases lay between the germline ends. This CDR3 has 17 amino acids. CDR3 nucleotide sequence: TGTGCCAGCAGTTTTTCCGGACCGGCGAGCTCCTACAATGAGCAGTTCTTC. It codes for CASSFSGPASSYNEQFF.

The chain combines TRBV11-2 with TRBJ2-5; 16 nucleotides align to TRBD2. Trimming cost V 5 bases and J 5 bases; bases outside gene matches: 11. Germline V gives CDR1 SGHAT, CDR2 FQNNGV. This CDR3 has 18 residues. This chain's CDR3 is CASSRPGLAGGPGETQYF. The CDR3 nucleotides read TGTGCCAGCAGCAGACCGGGACTAGCGGGAGGGCCCGGGGAGACCCAGTACTTC.

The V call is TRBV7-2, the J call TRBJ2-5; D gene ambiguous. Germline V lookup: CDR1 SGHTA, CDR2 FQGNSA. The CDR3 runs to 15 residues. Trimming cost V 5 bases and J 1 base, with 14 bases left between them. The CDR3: CASSPRPRIQETQYF. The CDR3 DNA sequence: TGTGCCAGCAGCCCTCGACCTCGAATCCAAGAGACCCAGTACTTC.

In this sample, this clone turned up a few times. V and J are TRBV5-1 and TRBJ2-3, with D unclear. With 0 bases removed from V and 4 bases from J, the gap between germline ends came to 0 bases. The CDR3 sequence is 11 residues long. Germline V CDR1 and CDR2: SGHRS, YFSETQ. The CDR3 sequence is CASSLADTQYF. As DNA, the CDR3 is TGCGCCAGCAGCTTGGCAGATACGCAGTATTTT. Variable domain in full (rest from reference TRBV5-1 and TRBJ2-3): KAGVTQTPRYLIKTRGQQVTLSCSPISGHRSVSWYQQTPGQGLQFLFEYFSETQRNKGNFPGRFSGRQFSNSRSEMNVSTLELGDSALYLCASSLADTQYFGPGTRLTVL.

Here the CDR3 DNA reads TGTGCCAGCAGTTCCTCCGCTGGGACAGGGTATTTCGTCCTGACTTTC. Its protein product is CASSSSAGTGYFVLTF. The chain recombines TRBV27 with TRBJ2-6; 9 bases agree with TRBD1. Germline CDR1 and CDR2: MNHEY and SMNVEV (reference sequence). CDR3 length: 16 residues. V lost 4 bases, J lost 12 bases, and 13 bases stayed unmatched.